This entry features one T cell receptor beta chain sequence. The method was immunoSEQ multiplex PCR; TCRdb's version includes in-frame clones alone and lacks a portion of them. The sample has around 230,000 clones, 75% to 85% seen once. This sample was taken from a study of blood T cell repertoires in COVID-19. On the study more broadly: Samples representing acute and convalescent COVID-19 were sourced from the United States, Italy and Spain. In each case, the material was cDNA or gDNA derived from T cells, B-cell-depleted T cells, or PBMCs.

V was pared by 8 bases and J by 2 bases, with 26 bases between. The CDR3 has 18 amino acids. CDR1 is KGHDR, CDR2 SFDVKD, per germline. The participants were between roughly 18 and 89 years old and came from about two dozen US areas. Either two negative PCRs, clearance, or symptom resolution qualified Cohort 3 donors as recovered. The sequence came from a man aged 40-50 years who had recovered from COVID-19. J is TRBJ1-1 and V is TRBV24-1; D may be TRBD1 (6 bases). Sequences were obtained from PBMCs or T cells enriched from blood (not recorded which). The CDR3 bases are TGTGCCACCAAACACACGGGGGGGCCACCCACAAGAAACACTGAAGCTTTCTTT. It is translated as CATKHTGGPPTRNTEAFF.